The entry below gives a single T cell receptor beta chain sequence along with its context. Its antigen is unknown. This sample is drawn from a study of OX40 agonist ivuxolimab in advanced cancers. Study details: Ivuxolimab, an antibody that agonizes OX40 (CD134), was administered to the patients.

The study's findings and limits: Normalized T-cell clonal expansion was also low in a subset of nonresponders.

Only in-frame clones appear in the TCRdb table, and some are missing; sequencing was by immunoSEQ multiplex PCR. The table includes 40,000 to 45,000 clones, approximately 80% detected once. The specimen comprised CD4+ or CD8+ T cells sorted from blood, sampled in a trial of the OX40 agonist ivuxolimab. The receptor was isolated from an adult with an advanced solid tumor such as melanoma, head and neck, liver or kidney cancer.

The CDR3 protein is CASSLLDRGGGTQYF. In DNA form, the CDR3 reads TGCGCCAGCAGCTTGTTGGACAGGGGAGGTGGTACGCAGTATTTT. The chain carries TRBV5-1 and TRBJ2-3; 9 nucleotides agree with TRBD1. CDR3 length: 15 amino acids. Germline assignment: CDR1 SGHRS and CDR2 YFSETQ. The V gene end was trimmed by 1 base and the J gene end by 8 bases; junction bases not matched to a gene: 8.